This T cell receptor (beta chain) was sequenced in a study of T-cell memory formation after mild COVID-19. Trimming pared 5 bases from V and 0 bases from J, leaving 11 bases between. Germline CDR1 is MNHEY and CDR2 is SMNVEV (reference sequence). This CDR3 comprises 15 residues. TCRdb called the 5' RACE reads again in MiXCR, with one record for every CDR3 protein. The top ten clones hold 41% of a sample with fewer than 150,000 distinct CDR3 sequences, 22% of them seen once. Sequencing was carried out using PBMCs or a T cell subset sorted from them (not recorded which). The chain employs TRBV27 and TRBJ2-1, with D perhaps matching TRBD1 (6 bases). This receptor was taken from a man younger than 35 who had mild COVID-19 (a few samples of this study predate the infection). Cell type and time point are not known. CDR3 protein: CASSPTGNSYNEQFF. The CDR3 DNA reads as TGTGCCAGCAGTCCAACAGGGAACTCCTACAATGAGCAGTTCTTC.